The sequence of this TCR beta chain was determined in a study of shared clonotypes between healthy human individuals. Study-wide findings and caveats: For sorted subsets, rarefaction showed incomplete sequencing despite large depth.

On this clone: The target antigen is unknown.

TCRdb's copy holds only in-frame clones and misses some; the assay was immunoSEQ multiplex PCR. In the table there are about 2.4 million clones, 90% to 95% of which are singletons. V lost 6 bases to trimming and J lost 6 bases; unmatched junction nucleotides: 1. The germline CDR1 and CDR2 sequences are MNHEY and SVGAGI. CDR3 length: 13 residues. Sequencing was carried out using naive CD4+ T cells from PBMCs. The sample's subset: CD45RA+ positively selected. The chain recombines TRBV6-5 with TRBJ2-2; TRBD1 matches 10 bases. The TCR originated in a man younger than 35 in good health. Some clones in this sample may be carry-over from other donors' samples. In nucleotides, the CDR3 is TGTGCCAGCAGGGGGACAGGGGCCGGGGAGCTGTTTTTT. It is translated as CASRGTGAGELFF.